This record looks at one T cell receptor (beta chain) sequence and its context. This entry is derived from a study of blood T cell repertoires in COVID-19. In the study overall: Sources were T cells, B-cell-depleted T cells, or PBMCs; the material itself was cDNA or gDNA.

This CDR3 has 15 amino acids. The V and J ends lost 3 bases and 7 bases respectively, with 18 bases between them. Germline assignment: CDR1 MNHEY and CDR2 SVGAGI. In the source study's methods: Scientists estimated how many nucleated cells there were by amplifying reference gene primers. The repertoire was sequenced with immunoSEQ multiplex PCR; TCRdb's copy has only in-frame clones and lacks some. V and J calls and clone size follow that table, whereas D and trimming were derived from the DNA. The data hold a few hundred thousand clones, with roughly 90% observed a single time. The chain is built from TRBV6-5 and TRBJ2-5; no definite D call. The sequence came from a young man who had recovered from COVID-19. Sample: peripheral blood. This CDR3 reads CASSYFGLDPGTQYF. The CDR3 DNA is TGTGCCAGCAGTTATTTTGGGTTGGATCCGGGGACCCAGTACTTC.